The clone carrying this T cell receptor (beta chain) came up a few times. Its antigen is currently unknown. These data are taken from a study of molecular identifiers for immune sequencing clone quantification. Study in general: In replicates, RNA from 20,000 or 100,000 naive CD8 cells was divided five ways and four parts were sequenced. Notes on the study in general: In naive cells, under 1% of molecules belonged to clones above 20 RNA copies, against over 98% in effector cells.

Germline V lookup: CDR1 MNHEY, CDR2 SMNVEV (reference sequence). This CDR3 contains 18 residues. V lost 5 bases and J lost 0, with 20 bases in between. TCRdb independently ran MiXCR on the PCR reads; one entry per CDR3 protein. The sample consists of 60,000 to 70,000 distinct CDR3 sequences, around 17% of them appearing once. The sequence came from a human donor in good health. Some libraries in this study had Jurkat cell RNA spiked in. Sequenced input: naive CD8+ T cells from blood, with Jurkat cell RNA spiked in. Subset described: FACS-sorted CD8+CD4-CCR7+CD45RA+ naive T cells. This chain uses TRBV27 with TRBJ2-4; TRBD2 might be the D (5 bases). CDR3 sequence: CASSPKDWWVPAKNIQYF. CDR3 bases: TGTGCCAGCAGTCCCAAGGACTGGTGGGTACCAGCCAAAAACATTCAGTACTTC.